This entry features one T cell receptor (beta chain) sequence. V was clipped by 4 bases and J by 1 base, with 8 bases between them. Germline V CDR1 and CDR2: SGHNT, YENEEA. The CDR3 is 13 amino acids. Assay used: immunoSEQ multiplex PCR; TCRdb lists only in-frame clones, some missing. The table shows a few hundred thousand clones, with about nine tenths occurring only once. The data belong to a study of blood T cell repertoires in COVID-19. Sequencing was done on a sample of PBMCs or T cells enriched from blood (not recorded which). The chain has TRBV11-3 and TRBJ2-7, with D tentatively TRBD1 (5 bases). This TCR derives from a man younger than 40 in a cohort exposed to, infected with or recovered from COVID-19 (not recorded which). CDR3 sequence reads: CASSWTTSYEQYF. In DNA form, the CDR3 reads TGTGCCAGCAGCTGGACAACATCCTACGAGCAGTACTTC.